This is a list of T cell receptor beta chains from one sample in a study of blood T cell repertoires in COVID-19. Sequencing used immunoSEQ multiplex PCR; TCRdb keeps in-frame clones, though not all of them. The repertoire has about 240,000 clones, roughly 89% of them found once; the top ten carry approximately 2.8%. The specimen sequenced was PBMCs or T cells enriched from blood (not recorded which). The receptors derive from a woman between 25 and 40 years old with acute COVID-19. Both conserved end residues are part of each CDR3. Fields, in order: V gene, CDR3 length, CDR3 protein.

v_gene: TRBV6-5; len: 15; CDR3aa: CASSQQQGSNEKLFF
v_gene: TRBV11-1; len: 13; CDR3aa: CASSLSGNTEAFF
v_gene: TRBV27; len: 14; CDR3aa: CASSLGGARSEAFF
v_gene: TRBV5-1; len: 15; CDR3aa: CASSPGITIPGELFF
v_gene: TRBV9; len: 14; CDR3aa: CASSAGLTTDTQYF
v_gene: TRBV7-9; len: 15; CDR3aa: CASSLSEGYNQPQHF
v_gene: TRBV11-2; len: 18; CDR3aa: CASSTTGTGYSANEKLFF
v_gene: TRBV4-3; len: 15; CDR3aa: CASSQARTGNYEQYF
v_gene: TRBV9; len: 15; CDR3aa: CASSAGAGRIDEQYF
v_gene: TRBV13; len: 17; CDR3aa: CASSPTVGAVTNEKLFF
v_gene: TRBV7-2; len: 13; CDR3aa: CASSQRTGDEQFF
v_gene: TRBV7-9; len: 15; CDR3aa: CASSSWEEGNYGYTF
v_gene: TRBV19; len: 16; CDR3aa: CASSMAQGGDPYEQYF
v_gene: TRBV3-1/TRBV3-2; len: 13; CDR3aa: CASSQTERSPLHF
v_gene: TRBV5-5; len: 15; CDR3aa: CASSLGRGAPDTQYF
v_gene: TRBV6-5; len: 15; CDR3aa: CASSWRQGKNTEAFF
v_gene: TRBV29-1; len: 14; CDR3aa: CSVEFRKGSAEAFF
v_gene: TRBV3-1/TRBV3-2; len: 13; CDR3aa: CASSPQGDTEAFF
v_gene: TRBV27; len: 14; CDR3aa: CASSRDRGPYEQYF
v_gene: TRBV14; len: 14; CDR3aa: CASSQQGALNEQFF
v_gene: TRBV4-3; len: 16; CDR3aa: CASSQNPGQGDSPLHF
v_gene: TRBV12-3/TRBV12-4; len: 12; CDR3aa: CASSPAYNEQFF
v_gene: TRBV5-1; len: 18; CDR3aa: CASSFGTPIVRMNTEAFF
v_gene: TRBV7-8; len: 14; CDR3aa: CASSPGTGDNEQFF
v_gene: TRBV19; len: 12; CDR3aa: CATRGGDQPQHF
v_gene: TRBV15; len: 15; CDR3aa: CATSRGTGWNEKLFF
v_gene: TRBV2; len: 15; CDR3aa: CASSAPGDSGNTIYF
v_gene: TRBV3-1/TRBV3-2; len: 14; CDR3aa: CASSLRDSSYEQYF
v_gene: TRBV4-1; len: 13; CDR3aa: CASSQDLVSPLHF
v_gene: TRBV7-9; len: 16; CDR3aa: CASSLAPGQMNTEAFF
v_gene: TRBV4-1; len: 15; CDR3aa: CASKRILDSNQPQHF
v_gene: TRBV4-3; len: 14; CDR3aa: CASSQDPGSAEAFF
v_gene: TRBV11-3; len: 13; CDR3aa: CASSSPGRVGQFF
v_gene: TRBV10-1; len: 13; CDR3aa: CASSLQEGSPLHF
v_gene: TRBV18; len: 15; CDR3aa: CASSPQQNTNEKLFF
v_gene: TRBV27; len: 11; CDR3aa: CASKSYYGYTF
v_gene: TRBV6-4; len: 14; CDR3aa: CASIPGQAPYEQYF
v_gene: TRBV19; len: 13; CDR3aa: CASSGDSSYEQYF
v_gene: TRBV4-3; len: 15; CDR3aa: CASSQIWTLANEQYF
v_gene: TRBV27; len: 16; CDR3aa: CASSHQIVTANEKLFF
v_gene: TRBV6-4; len: 15; CDR3aa: CASSDGQGSVGGYTF
v_gene: TRBV7-9; len: 16; CDR3aa: CASRPERGGNADTQYF
v_gene: TRBV7-8; len: 16; CDR3aa: CASSLVPGQGLYGYTF
v_gene: TRBV4-3; len: 15; CDR3aa: CASSQEQGWGETQYF
v_gene: TRBV2; len: 15; CDR3aa: CASSEGAGMNTEAFF
v_gene: TRBV5-1; len: 12; CDR3aa: CASSFPNEKLFF
v_gene: TRBV27; len: 15; CDR3aa: CASSTIDRADGELFF
v_gene: TRBV7-9; len: 15; CDR3aa: CASSLRAGENTEAFF
v_gene: TRBV3-1/TRBV3-2; len: 16; CDR3aa: CASSYDRGLTPTEAFF
v_gene: TRBV3-1/TRBV3-2; len: 17; CDR3aa: CASSQDIGVGESYGYTF
v_gene: TRBV3-1/TRBV3-2; len: 11; CDR3aa: CASSQDEKAFF
v_gene: TRBV27; len: 13; CDR3aa: CASSLQENTEAFF
v_gene: TRBV11-2; len: 15; CDR3aa: CASSFGQGRIETQYF
v_gene: TRBV19; len: 13; CDR3aa: CASRGRGGNTIYF
v_gene: TRBV7-2; len: 14; CDR3aa: CASSSGATGTEAFF
v_gene: TRBV5-1; len: 15; CDR3aa: CASSSTGRTNEKLFF
v_gene: TRBV6-5; len: 14; CDR3aa: CAIKGPPWGETQYF